The clone carrying this T cell receptor beta chain qualifies as medium-sized. Its antigen is unknown. This sample stems from a study of read filtering for tumor transcriptome and immune sequencing. Study details: Mean patient age was roughly 61 years, range roughly 45 to 85; 17 male, roughly 14 female. After DNase treatment, RNA was made into whole-transcriptome libraries. Study findings and constraints: IR-seq captured clonotypes deeper and more reliably than RNA-seq.

The library was built from roughly 400 ng RNA with molecular barcoded adaptors for alpha/delta and beta/gamma chains. TCRdb re-called the reads through MiXCR, storing one row per CDR3 protein. The repertoire holds around 5,200 distinct CDR3 sequences, with roughly 21% as singletons. With 3 bases clipped from V and 4 bases from J, the junction kept 3 bases outside the gene matches. This CDR3 comprises 15 residues. The germline V gene has CDR1 ENHRY and CDR2 SYGVKD. The V gene is TRBV10-3, the J gene TRBJ2-3, with 11 bases lining up with TRBD2. This clonotype was obtained from a donor aged 40 or older with multiple myeloma. Sequencing was done on a sample of a population of CD138-negative cells sorted from bone marrow. CDR3 sequence: CAISETSGSSDTQYF. The CDR3 region has the DNA TGTGCCATCAGTGAAACTAGCGGGAGCTCAGATACGCAGTATTTT.